This TCR beta chain was profiled in a study of shared clonotypes between healthy human individuals. Each subset's genomic DNA was split evenly across several immunoSEQ plates. Libraries were prepared by immunoSEQ multiplex PCR; TCRdb keeps only in-frame clonotypes and omits some of them. The sample comprises 400,000 or so clones, around 96% of which are singletons, and about 0.32% rests with the top ten. Trimming cost V 4 bases and J 2 bases; bases outside gene matches: 14. Germline CDR1 is MGHRA and CDR2 is YSYEKL. The CDR3 loop spans 18 amino acids. Source material: memory CD8+ T cells sorted from blood. Stated subset: CD45RO+ cells pooled with CCR7-negative TemRA cells. The origin of this receptor is a man under 40 in good health. This chain connects TRBV4-1 to TRBJ2-3; TRBD1 agrees at 8 bases. The CDR3 protein is CASSPQISGTGTTDTQYF. CDR3 DNA sequence: TGCGCCAGCAGCCCACAAATATCCGGGACAGGAACCACAGATACGCAGTATTTT.